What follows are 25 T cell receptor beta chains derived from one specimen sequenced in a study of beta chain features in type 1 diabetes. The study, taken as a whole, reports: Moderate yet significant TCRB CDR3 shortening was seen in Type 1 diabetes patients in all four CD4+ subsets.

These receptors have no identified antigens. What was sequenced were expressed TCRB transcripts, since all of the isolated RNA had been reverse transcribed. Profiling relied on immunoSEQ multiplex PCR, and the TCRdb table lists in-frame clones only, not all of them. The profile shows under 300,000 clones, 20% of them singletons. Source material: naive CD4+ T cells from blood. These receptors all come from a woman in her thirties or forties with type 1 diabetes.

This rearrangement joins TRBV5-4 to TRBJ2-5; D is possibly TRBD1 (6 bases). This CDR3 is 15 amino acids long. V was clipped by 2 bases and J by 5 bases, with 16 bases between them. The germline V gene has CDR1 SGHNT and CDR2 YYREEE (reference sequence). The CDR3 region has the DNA TGTGCCAGCAGCTTCTTCGTGTCAGGGGAGGAGACCCAGTACTTC. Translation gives CASSFFVSGEETQYF. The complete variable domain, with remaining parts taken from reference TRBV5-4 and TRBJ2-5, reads ETGVTQSPTHLIKTRGQQVTLRCSSQSGHNTVSWYQQALGQGPQFIFQYYREEENGRGNFPPRFSGLQFPNYSSELNVNALELDDSALYLCASSFFVSGEETQYFGPGTRLLVL.

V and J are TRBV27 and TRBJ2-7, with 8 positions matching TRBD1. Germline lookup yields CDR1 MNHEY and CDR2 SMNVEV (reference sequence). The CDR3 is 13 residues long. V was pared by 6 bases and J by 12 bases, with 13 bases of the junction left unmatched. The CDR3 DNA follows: TGTGCCAGCAGCCCCACCGTGACAGGGGCGATGTACTTC. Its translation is CASSPTVTGAMYF.

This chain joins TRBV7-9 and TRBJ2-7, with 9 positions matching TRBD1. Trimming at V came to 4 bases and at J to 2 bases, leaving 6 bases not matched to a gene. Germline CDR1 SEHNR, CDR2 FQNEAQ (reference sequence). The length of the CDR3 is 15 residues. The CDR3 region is CASSSDRGVTYEQYF. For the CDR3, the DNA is TGTGCCAGCAGCTCGGACAGGGGTGTAACCTACGAGCAGTACTTC.

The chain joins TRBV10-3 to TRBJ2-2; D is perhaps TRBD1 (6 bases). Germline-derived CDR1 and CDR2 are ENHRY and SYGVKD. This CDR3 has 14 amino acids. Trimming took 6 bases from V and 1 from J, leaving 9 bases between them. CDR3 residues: CAIRRTENTGELFF. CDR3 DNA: TGTGCCATCAGGCGGACAGAGAACACCGGGGAGCTGTTTTTT.

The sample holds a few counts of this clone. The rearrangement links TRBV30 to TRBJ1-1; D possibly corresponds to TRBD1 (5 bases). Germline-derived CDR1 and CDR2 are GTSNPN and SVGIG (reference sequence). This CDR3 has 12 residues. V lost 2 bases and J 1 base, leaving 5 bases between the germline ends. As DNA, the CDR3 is TGTGCCTGGAGTCAGGGGAACACTGAAGCTTTCTTT. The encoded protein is CAWSQGNTEAFF.

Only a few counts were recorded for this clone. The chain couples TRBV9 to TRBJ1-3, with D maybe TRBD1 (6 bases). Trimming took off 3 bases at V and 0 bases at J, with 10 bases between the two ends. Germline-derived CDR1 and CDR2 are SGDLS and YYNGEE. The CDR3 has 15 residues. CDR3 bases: TGTGCCAGCAGCGCACAGGGTCCCTCTGGAAACACCATATATTTT. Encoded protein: CASSAQGPSGNTIYF.

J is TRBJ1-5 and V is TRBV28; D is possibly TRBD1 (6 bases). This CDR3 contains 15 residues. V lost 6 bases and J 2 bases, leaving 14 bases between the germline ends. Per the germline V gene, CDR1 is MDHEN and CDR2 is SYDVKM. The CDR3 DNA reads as TGTGCCAGCAGACCCACAGGGATGGGCAATCAGCCCCAGCATTTT. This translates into CASRPTGMGNQPQHF. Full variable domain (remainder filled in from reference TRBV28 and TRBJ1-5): DVKVTQSSRYLVKRTGEKVFLECVQDMDHENMFWYRQDPGLGLRLIYFSYDVKMKEKGDIPEGYSVSREKKERFSLILESASTNQTSMYLCASRPTGMGNQPQHFGDGTRLSIL.

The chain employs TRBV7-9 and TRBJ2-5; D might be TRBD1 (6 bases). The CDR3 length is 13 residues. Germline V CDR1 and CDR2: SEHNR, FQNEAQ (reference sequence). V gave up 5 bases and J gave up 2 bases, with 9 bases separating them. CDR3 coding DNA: TGTGCCAGCAGCCAAGGACAGCAAGAGACCCAGTACTTC. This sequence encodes CASSQGQQETQYF.

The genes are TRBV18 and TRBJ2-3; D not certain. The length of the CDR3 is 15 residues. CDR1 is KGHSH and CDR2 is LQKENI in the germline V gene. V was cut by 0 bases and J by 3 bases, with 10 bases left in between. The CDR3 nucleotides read TGTGCCAGCTCACCACCGGAGATTCGTACAGATACGCAGTATTTT. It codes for CASSPPEIRTDTQYF.

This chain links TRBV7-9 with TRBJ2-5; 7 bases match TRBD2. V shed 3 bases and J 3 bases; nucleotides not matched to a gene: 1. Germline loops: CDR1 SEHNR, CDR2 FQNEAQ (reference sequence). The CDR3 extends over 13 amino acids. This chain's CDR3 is CASSFRGEETQYF. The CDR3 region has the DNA TGTGCCAGCAGCTTTCGGGGGGAAGAGACCCAGTACTTC.

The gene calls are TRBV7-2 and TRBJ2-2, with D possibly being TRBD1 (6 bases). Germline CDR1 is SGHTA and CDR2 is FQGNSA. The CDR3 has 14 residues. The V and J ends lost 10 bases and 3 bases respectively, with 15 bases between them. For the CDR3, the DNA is TGTGCCACCTCACCTAGGGGGTACACCGGGGAGCTGTTTTTT. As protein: CATSPRGYTGELFF.

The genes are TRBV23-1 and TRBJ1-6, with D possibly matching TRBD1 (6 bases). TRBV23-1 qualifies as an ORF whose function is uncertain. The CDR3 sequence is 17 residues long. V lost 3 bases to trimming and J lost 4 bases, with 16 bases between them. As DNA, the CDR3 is TGCGCCAGCAGTCATCCTTTCCCCAGGGGATATAATTCACCCCTCCACTTT. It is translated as CASSHPFPRGYNSPLHF.

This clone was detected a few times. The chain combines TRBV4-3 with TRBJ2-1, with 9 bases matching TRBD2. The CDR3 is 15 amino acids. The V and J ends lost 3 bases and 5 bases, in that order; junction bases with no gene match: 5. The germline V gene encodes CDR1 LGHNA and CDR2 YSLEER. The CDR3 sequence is CASSQVAGADNEQFF. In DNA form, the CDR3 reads TGCGCCAGCAGCCAGGTAGCGGGAGCCGACAATGAGCAGTTCTTC.

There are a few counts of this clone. Here the CDR3 DNA reads TGTGCCAGCAGCTCGACCATGGGGGAGGCAGATACGCAGTATTTT. This gives the protein CASSSTMGEADTQYF. The rearrangement links TRBV7-9 to TRBJ2-3; the D gene is possibly TRBD2 (6 bases). CDR3 length: 15 amino acids. V dropped 4 bases and J dropped 4 bases, with 15 bases sitting between them. The germline CDR1 and CDR2 sequences are SEHNR and FQNEAQ (reference sequence).

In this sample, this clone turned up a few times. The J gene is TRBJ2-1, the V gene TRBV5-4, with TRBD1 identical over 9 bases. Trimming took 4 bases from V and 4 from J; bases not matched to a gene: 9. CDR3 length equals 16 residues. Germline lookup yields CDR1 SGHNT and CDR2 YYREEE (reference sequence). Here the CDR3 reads CASSRGQGEVYNEQFF. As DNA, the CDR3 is TGTGCCAGCAGCCGGGGACAGGGAGAGGTATACAATGAGCAGTTCTTC.

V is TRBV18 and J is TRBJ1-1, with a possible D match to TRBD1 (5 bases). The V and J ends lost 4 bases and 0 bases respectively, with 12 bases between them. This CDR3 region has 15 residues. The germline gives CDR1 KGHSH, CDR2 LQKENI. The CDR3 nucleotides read TGTGCCAGCTCACAGGGGCTCACCATGAACACTGAAGCTTTCTTT. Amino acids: CASSQGLTMNTEAFF.

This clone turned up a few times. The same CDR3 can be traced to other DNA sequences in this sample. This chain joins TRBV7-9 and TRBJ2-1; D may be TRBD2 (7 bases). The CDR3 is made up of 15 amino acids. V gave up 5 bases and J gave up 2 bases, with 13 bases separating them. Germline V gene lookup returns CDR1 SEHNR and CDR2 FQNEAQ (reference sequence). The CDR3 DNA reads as TGTGCCAGCAGCCCACGCGGGGGCGCCTACAATGAGCAGTTCTTC. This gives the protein CASSPRGGAYNEQFF.

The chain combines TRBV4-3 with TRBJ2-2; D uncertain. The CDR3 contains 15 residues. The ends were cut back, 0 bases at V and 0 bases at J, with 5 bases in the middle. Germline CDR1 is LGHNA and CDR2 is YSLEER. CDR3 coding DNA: TGCGCCAGCAGCCAAGACCCCGCGAACACCGGGGAGCTGTTTTTT. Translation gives CASSQDPANTGELFF.

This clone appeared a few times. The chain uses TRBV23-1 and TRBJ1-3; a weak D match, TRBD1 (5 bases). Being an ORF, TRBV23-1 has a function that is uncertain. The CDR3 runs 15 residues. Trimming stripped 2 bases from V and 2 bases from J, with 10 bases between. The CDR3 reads CASSQGDSPGNTIYF. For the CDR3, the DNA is TGCGCCAGCAGTCAAGGCGACAGCCCTGGAAACACCATATATTTT.

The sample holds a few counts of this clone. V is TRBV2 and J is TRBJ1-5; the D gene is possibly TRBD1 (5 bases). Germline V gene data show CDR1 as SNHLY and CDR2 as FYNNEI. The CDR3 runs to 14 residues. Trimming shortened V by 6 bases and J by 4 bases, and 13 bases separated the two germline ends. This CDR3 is CASRVGQSNQPQHF. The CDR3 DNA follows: TGTGCCAGCAGAGTGGGGCAGTCGAATCAGCCCCAGCATTTT.

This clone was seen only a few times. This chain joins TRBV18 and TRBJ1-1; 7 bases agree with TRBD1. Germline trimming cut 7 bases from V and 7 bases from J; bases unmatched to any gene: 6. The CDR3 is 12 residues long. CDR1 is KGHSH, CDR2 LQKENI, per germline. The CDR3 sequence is CASWRTGSEAFF. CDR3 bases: TGTGCCAGCTGGAGGACAGGAAGTGAAGCTTTCTTT.

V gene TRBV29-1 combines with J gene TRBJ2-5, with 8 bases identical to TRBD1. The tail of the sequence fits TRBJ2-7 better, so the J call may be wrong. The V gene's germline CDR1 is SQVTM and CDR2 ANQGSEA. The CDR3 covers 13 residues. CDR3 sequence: CSVAGQGPYEQYF. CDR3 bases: TGCAGCGTGGCTGGACAGGGACCCTACGAGCAGTACTTC.

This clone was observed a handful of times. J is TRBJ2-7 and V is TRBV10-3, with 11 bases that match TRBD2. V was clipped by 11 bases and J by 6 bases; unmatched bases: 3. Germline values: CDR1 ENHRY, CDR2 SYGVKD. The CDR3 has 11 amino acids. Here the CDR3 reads CAVGLAGEQYF. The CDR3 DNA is TGTGCCGTCGGACTAGCGGGCGAGCAGTACTTC.

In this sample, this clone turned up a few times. The CDR3 spells CASSVAGRGSYNEQFF. CDR3 DNA: TGTGCCAGCAGCGTAGCCGGGCGGGGGAGCTACAATGAGCAGTTCTTC. This chain connects TRBV9 to TRBJ2-1, with 7 bases aligning to TRBD2. This CDR3 is built from 16 residues. The junction had 6 bases not matched to a gene; V was cut back by 0 bases and J by 3 bases. Germline CDR1 reads SGDLS; CDR2 reads YYNGEE.

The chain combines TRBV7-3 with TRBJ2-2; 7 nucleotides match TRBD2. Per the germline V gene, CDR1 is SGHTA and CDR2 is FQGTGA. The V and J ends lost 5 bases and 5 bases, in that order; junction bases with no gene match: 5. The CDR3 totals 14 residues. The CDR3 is CASSPTLATGELFF. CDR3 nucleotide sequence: TGTGCCAGCAGCCCCACACTAGCGACCGGGGAGCTGTTTTTT.